The 32 T cell receptor beta chains presented below share a single source sample, sequenced in a study of blood T cell repertoires in COVID-19. Assay: immunoSEQ multiplex PCR; the TCRdb copy retains only in-frame clones and omits some. The sample holds about 170,000 clones, around 82% seen once. Sequencing was carried out using peripheral blood. The receptors were sampled from a man in his 60s who had recovered from COVID-19.

CDR3 nucleotide sequence: TGTGCCAGCAGCTCCGGACAGGGGGGGGAGACCCAGTACTTC. It translates to CASSSGQGGETQYF. The rearrangement links TRBV7-9 to TRBJ2-5, with TRBD1 matching over 10 bases. J lost 5 bases, V lost 4 bases, and 4 bases had no gene match. The CDR3 length is 14 residues. Per germline, CDR1 SEHNR and CDR2 FQNEAQ (reference sequence).

This chain connects TRBV2 to TRBJ1-1; D possibly corresponds to TRBD1 (5 bases). The germline V gene has CDR1 SNHLY and CDR2 FYNNEI. The CDR3 covers 13 residues. Trimming removed 8 bases from V and 1 base from J, with 11 bases in between. The CDR3 DNA follows: TGTGCCAGCGCGAGTAGGGGGAACACTGAAGCTTTCTTT. As protein: CASASRGNTEAFF.

The V and J genes are TRBV5-5 and TRBJ1-1; weak D call: TRBD1 (5 bases). The CDR3 loop spans 14 amino acids. Trimming removed 2 bases from V and 4 bases from J, with 12 bases in between. Germline V CDR1 and CDR2: SGHKS, YYEKEE (reference sequence). CDR3 region: CASSLDWTPTEAFF. CDR3 coding DNA: TGTGCCAGCAGCTTAGATTGGACACCCACTGAAGCTTTCTTT.

The chain employs TRBV7-2 and TRBJ2-5, with D possibly being TRBD1 (6 bases). Trimming pared 1 base from V and 1 base from J, leaving 10 bases between. Germline CDR1 SGHTA, CDR2 FQGNSA. CDR3 length: 15 residues. The CDR3 spells CASSLVQGPQETQYF. In DNA form, the CDR3 reads TGTGCCAGCAGCTTAGTCCAGGGGCCCCAAGAGACCCAGTACTTC.

V is TRBV9 and J is TRBJ2-1; 8 nucleotides match TRBD2. V shed 2 bases, J shed 6 bases, and the junction held 13 bases outside the gene matches. The CDR3 has 17 residues. The germline V gene encodes CDR1 SGDLS and CDR2 YYNGEE. The CDR3 coding sequence is TGTGCCAGCAGCGTTCGTAGCGGGGCCGACCAACGCAATGAGCAGTTCTTC. It yields the protein CASSVRSGADQRNEQFF.

This sequence joins TRBV4-1 and TRBJ2-5, with TRBD1 identical over 7 bases. The germline gives CDR1 MGHRA, CDR2 YSYEKL. Trimming cost V 3 bases and J 7 bases; bases outside gene matches: 5. The CDR3 has 13 residues. Written as DNA, the CDR3 is TGCGCCAGCAGCCAGCGACAGGGCGGGACCCAGTACTTC. The encoded protein is CASSQRQGGTQYF.

The V and J genes are TRBV5-1 and TRBJ2-2; D possibly corresponds to TRBD1 (5 bases). The CDR3 spans 15 residues. Trimming pared 0 bases from V and 0 bases from J, leaving 6 bases between. Germline CDR1 and CDR2: SGHRS and YFSETQ. The CDR3 here is CASSLVTANTGELFF. CDR3 coding DNA: TGCGCCAGCAGCTTGGTGACAGCGAACACCGGGGAGCTGTTTTTT.

Of note for this clone: Other DNA sequences from this sample encode an identical CDR3 as well. This chain joins TRBV9 and TRBJ2-5; 12 nucleotides align to TRBD1. This CDR3 has 15 residues. CDR1 and CDR2 from the germline V gene are SGDLS and YYNGEE. After removal of 2 bases from V and 5 bases from J, the junction contained 4 bases not matched to a gene. DNA for the CDR3: TGTGCCAGCAGCGTTCGGGGACAGGGGGCCGAGACCCAGTACTTC. It encodes CASSVRGQGAETQYF.

This chain's CDR3 is CASSQVLAAGEQYF. As DNA, the CDR3 is TGTGCCAGCAGCCAAGTTTTAGCGGCTGGGGAGCAGTACTTC. The rearrangement links TRBV3-1 (or the pseudogene TRBV3-2) to TRBJ2-7, with a possible D match to TRBD2 (6 bases). The ends were cut back, 1 base at V and 7 bases at J, with 14 bases in the middle. The CDR3 spans 14 residues. The germline CDR1 and CDR2 sequences are LGHDT and YNNKEL (reference sequence).

This clone was detected only once. The chain employs TRBV15 and TRBJ2-7; D may be TRBD2 (5 bases). This CDR3 spans 15 amino acids. V lost 1 base and J 7 bases, leaving 17 bases between the germline ends. Germline V lookup: CDR1 LNHNV, CDR2 YYDKDF (reference sequence). The CDR3 protein is CATSRGGIVGGEQYF. The CDR3 nucleotides are TGTGCCACCAGCAGAGGAGGAATAGTTGGAGGTGAGCAGTACTTC.

The CDR3 loop reads CASSQEDRLGGYTF. CDR3 DNA sequence: TGTGCCAGCAGCCAAGAAGACAGGTTGGGTGGCTACACCTTC. V and J are TRBV3-1 (or the pseudogene TRBV3-2) and TRBJ1-2; a weak D match, TRBD1 (6 bases). V lost 0 bases to trimming and J lost 7 bases, with 12 bases between them. This CDR3 comprises 14 residues. Germline CDR1 is LGHDT and CDR2 is YNNKEL (reference sequence).

The V gene is TRBV5-1, the J gene TRBJ1-4; D might be TRBD1 (6 bases). The CDR3 runs 16 residues. Germline V lookup: CDR1 SGHRS, CDR2 YFSETQ. V dropped 3 bases and J dropped 1 base, with 13 bases sitting between them. The CDR3 is CASSSAPTGTNEKLFF. CDR3 in DNA: TGCGCCAGCAGCTCCGCGCCGACAGGAACTAATGAAAAACTGTTTTTT.

J is TRBJ2-7 and V is TRBV14; TRBD1 matches at 7 bases. The CDR3 sequence is 14 residues long. Trimming removed 3 bases from V and 6 bases from J; junction bases left unmatched: 8. CDR1 is SGHDN and CDR2 is FVKESK in the germline V gene. The CDR3: CASSQDQGGREQYF. CDR3 sequence (DNA): TGTGCCAGCAGCCAGGATCAAGGGGGCCGCGAGCAGTACTTC. The full variable domain, rest sourced from reference TRBV14 and TRBJ2-7, is EAGVTQFPSHSVIEKGQTVTLRCDPISGHDNLYWYRRVMGKEIKFLLHFVKESKQDESGMPNNRFLAERTGGTYSTLKVQPAELEDSGVYFCASSQDQGGREQYFGPGTRLTVT.

The DNA of the CDR3 is TGTGCCAGCAGCTTTTCGACATTGAACACTGAAGCTTTCTTT. Translating gives CASSFSTLNTEAFF. This chain uses TRBV7-9 with TRBJ1-1; no definite D call. The V end was cut by 3 bases, the J end by 0 bases, with 8 bases between. The CDR3 is 14 amino acids. Germline CDR1 reads SEHNR; CDR2 reads FQNEAQ (reference sequence).

The rearrangement links TRBV19 to TRBJ2-5, with D perhaps TRBD2 (6 bases). Germline assignment: CDR1 LNHDA and CDR2 SQIVND (reference sequence). Deletions cut 10 bases from V and 4 bases from J, with 19 bases between. The length of the CDR3 is 14 residues. The CDR3 bases are TGTGCCACCCGACGGAGGGTCAGCCGAGAGACCCAGTACTTC. It codes for CATRRRVSRETQYF.

The chain couples TRBV14 to TRBJ2-3, with D unclear. Germline V gives CDR1 SGHDN, CDR2 FVKESK. Trimming took 1 base from V and 4 from J, leaving 9 bases between them. This CDR3 contains 14 residues. The CDR3 DNA sequence: TGTGCCAGCAGCCAAGCGGGTCGGTCAGATACGCAGTATTTT. It translates to CASSQAGRSDTQYF.

The chain recombines TRBV4-3 with TRBJ2-7, with 9 bases matching TRBD1. CDR1 LGHNA and CDR2 YSLEER come from the germline V gene. CDR3 length: 15 amino acids. Unmatched junction bases numbered 4, after V lost 1 base and J lost 3 bases. CDR3 sequence reads: CASSQARGQGYEQYF. In DNA, the CDR3 is TGCGCCAGCAGCCAAGCTCGGGGACAGGGCTACGAGCAGTACTTC.

This CDR3 reads CASSVGWGDYEQYF. The CDR3 coding sequence is TGTGCCAGCAGCGTAGGGTGGGGGGATTACGAGCAGTACTTC. The chain has TRBV9 and TRBJ2-7; D possibly corresponds to TRBD2 (6 bases). Germline CDR1 and CDR2: SGDLS and YYNGEE. The V and J ends lost 0 bases and 4 bases respectively, with 11 bases between them. CDR3 size: 14 residues.

The chain carries TRBV24-1 and TRBJ2-1; D is perhaps TRBD2 (5 bases). V was trimmed by 0 bases and J by 6 bases, leaving 5 bases between them. Germline CDR1 and CDR2: KGHDR and SFDVKD. The CDR3 runs to 13 residues. The CDR3 is CATSDLAGNEQFF. CDR3 coding DNA: TGTGCCACCAGTGATTTGGCGGGCAATGAGCAGTTCTTC.

The genes are TRBV5-8 and TRBJ2-2; D might be TRBD1 (6 bases). Looked up from germline, CDR1 is SGHTS and CDR2 is YDEGEE. Trimming took off 3 bases at V and 9 bases at J, with 12 bases between the two ends. This CDR3 has 13 residues. CDR3 DNA: TGTGCCAGCAGCTCCCCTGGGGGCCGGGAGCTGTTTTTT. Its translation: CASSSPGGRELFF.

The chain uses TRBV24-1 and TRBJ2-3; D is unresolved. Per germline, CDR1 KGHDR and CDR2 SFDVKD. CDR3 length: 12 amino acids. V shed 4 bases and J shed 4 bases, with 5 bases lying between them. The CDR3 nucleotides are TGTGCCACCAGTGACGACTCAGATACGCAGTATTTT. Translation gives CATSDDSDTQYF.

The chain is built from TRBV7-9 and TRBJ1-4, with D perhaps TRBD1 (5 bases). Germline lookup yields CDR1 SEHNR and CDR2 FQNEAQ (reference sequence). Trimming removed 5 bases from V and 7 bases from J, with 14 bases in between. This CDR3 contains 14 residues. This CDR3 is CASSRDYEGEKLFF. The CDR3, as DNA: TGTGCCAGCAGCCGGGACTACGAGGGTGAAAAACTGTTTTTT.

The chain links TRBV18 to TRBJ1-3; 7 nucleotides align to TRBD1. The V and J ends lost 6 bases and 0 bases, in that order; junction bases with no gene match: 8. CDR1 is KGHSH and CDR2 is LQKENI in the germline V gene. The CDR3 contains 16 residues. CDR3 bases: TGTGCCAGCTCGGAAAGACAGGGTGCCTCTGGAAACACCATATATTTT. Protein: CASSERQGASGNTIYF.

This clone showed up just a few times. J is TRBJ1-1 and V is TRBV6-6; no reliable D call. The CDR3 covers 13 residues. Germline values: CDR1 MNHNY, CDR2 SVGAGI (reference sequence). Trimming cost V 6 bases and J 5 bases, with 13 bases left between them. The CDR3 coding sequence is TGTGCCAGCAGCCCCAATGAGGAGACTGAAGCTTTCTTT. It yields the protein CASSPNEETEAFF.

Written as DNA, the CDR3 is TGTGCCAGCAGCTTAGGCAGCGGGGGATTAGGGACCCAGTACTTC. It yields the protein CASSLGSGGLGTQYF. V gene TRBV7-2 combines with J gene TRBJ2-5; 8 bases align to TRBD2. CDR3 length: 15 amino acids. Germline V gene sequence: CDR1 SGHTA, CDR2 FQGNSA. The V segment lost 1 base and the J segment 7 bases; nucleotides outside the gene matches: 8. Together with reference TRBV7-2 and TRBJ2-5, the CDR3 gives the full variable domain: GAGVSQSPSNKVTEKGKDVELRCDPISGHTALYWYRQSLGQGLEFLIYFQGNSAPDKSGLPSDRFSAERTGGSVSTLTIQRTQQEDSAVYLCASSLGSGGLGTQYFGPGTRLLVL.

The J gene is TRBJ1-3, the V gene TRBV19, with 7 bases fitting TRBD1. The germline V gene encodes CDR1 LNHDA and CDR2 SQIVND (reference sequence). The CDR3 consists of 17 residues. Trimming at V came to 4 bases and at J to 1 base, leaving 10 bases not matched to a gene. Written as DNA, the CDR3 is TGTGCCAGTAGTAGAGGGACAGTCCTTTTGTCTGGAAACACCATATATTTT. Its protein is CASSRGTVLLSGNTIYF.

In DNA, the CDR3 is TGTGCCACCAGCAGAGCGACAGTTACAGATACGCAGTATTTT. Protein sequence: CATSRATVTDTQYF. V usage is TRBV15 and J usage is TRBJ2-3; D may be TRBD1 (5 bases). Germline V gene data show CDR1 as LNHNV and CDR2 as YYDKDF (reference sequence). The V and J ends lost 1 base and 3 bases respectively, with 8 bases between them. The CDR3 has 14 amino acids.

The J gene is TRBJ2-7, the V gene TRBV19; a possible D gene is TRBD1 (5 bases). Germline V gene lookup returns CDR1 LNHDA and CDR2 SQIVND (reference sequence). The CDR3 is 15 residues long. The V end was cut by 5 bases, the J end by 3 bases, with 17 bases between. CDR3: CASSSSTAGLYEQYF. CDR3 bases: TGTGCCAGTAGTTCATCGACAGCTGGCCTCTACGAGCAGTACTTC.

The chain combines TRBV9 with TRBJ2-1; TRBD1 agrees at 8 bases. Germline V gene sequence: CDR1 SGDLS, CDR2 YYNGEE. After removal of 1 base from V and 7 bases from J, the junction contained 10 bases not matched to a gene. This CDR3 contains 16 residues. The CDR3 sequence: CASSVSRDRGFNEQFF. The CDR3 DNA reads as TGTGCCAGCAGCGTAAGCCGAGACAGGGGATTTAATGAGCAGTTCTTC.

This CDR3 is CASSSRTGATNEKLFF. The CDR3 DNA follows: TGTGCCAGCAGCTCTCGGACAGGAGCAACTAATGAAAAACTGTTTTTT. The J gene is TRBJ1-4, the V gene TRBV7-6; the match to TRBD1 covers 7 bases. V dropped 4 bases and J dropped 0; count of bases not matched to a gene: 5. In germline, CDR1 is SGHVS, CDR2 FNYEAQ. This CDR3 contains 16 residues.

The rearrangement joins TRBV5-1 to TRBJ2-7; D is ambiguous. This CDR3 is built from 14 residues. V lost 1 base and J 1 base, leaving 9 bases between the germline ends. Germline CDR1 and CDR2: SGHRS and YFSETQ. The CDR3 DNA sequence: TGCGCCAGCAGCTTGCCCGACATTTCCTACGAGCAGTACTTC. This encodes CASSLPDISYEQYF.

The rearrangement joins TRBV7-9 to TRBJ2-3; 9 bases are a match to TRBD1. Germline V gene lookup returns CDR1 SEHNR and CDR2 FQNEAQ (reference sequence). Losses at the gene ends were 5 bases for V and 1 base for J; bases not matched to a gene: 4. The CDR3 contains 15 residues. CDR3 loop: CASSSRDRGTDTQYF. In DNA, the CDR3 is TGTGCCAGCAGCAGCCGGGACAGGGGCACAGATACGCAGTATTTT.